This entry lists 32 T cell receptor beta chains sequenced from one sample in a study of Graves' ophthalmopathy and Graves' hyperthyroidism. For repertoire sequencing, the TCR beta CDR3 regions were amplified from RNA transcripts. Second-round multiplex PCR followed a first-round RT-PCR using HTBI primers. TCRdb reprocessed the multiplex PCR reads via MiXCR and lists one record per CDR3 protein. Found here are hundreds of thousands of distinct CDR3 sequences, about 40% of them singletons; the top ten hold around 3%. The sample consisted of peripheral blood. These receptors originate from an adult man with Graves' ophthalmopathy.

A note on this clonotype: One base away lies a much larger clone, so this may be a sequencing read error. This chain links TRBV9 with TRBJ1-1; D uncertain. The CDR3 runs to 13 residues. Germline V lookup: CDR1 SGDLS, CDR2 YYNGEE. Between the trimmed V and J ends, which lost 6 bases and 0 bases, there was a span of 9 bases. The CDR3: CASNIGMNTEAFF. CDR3 coding DNA: TGTGCCAGCAACATAGGAATGAACACTGAAGCTTTCTTT. The complete variable domain, with remaining parts taken from reference TRBV9 and TRBJ1-1, reads DSGVTQTPKHLITATGQRVTLRCSPRSGDLSVYWYQQSLDQGLQFLIQYYNGEERAKGNILERFSAQQFPDLHSELNLSSLELGDSALYFCASNIGMNTEAFFGQGTRLTVV.

This CDR3 reads CASSTRVGDTEAFF. The CDR3 DNA follows: TGTGCCAGTAGTACTCGGGTTGGGGACACTGAAGCTTTCTTT. The rearrangement links TRBV19 to TRBJ1-1; no reliable D call. The CDR3 covers 14 residues. Trimming removed 4 bases from V and 3 bases from J, with 12 bases in between. Germline V gene sequence: CDR1 LNHDA, CDR2 SQIVND (reference sequence).

This sequence joins TRBV25-1 and TRBJ1-1, with D unresolved. CDR3 length: 16 residues. Germline V gene sequence: CDR1 MGHDK, CDR2 SYGVNS. Between the trimmed V and J ends, which lost 11 bases and 3 bases, there was a span of 25 bases. The CDR3, as DNA: TGTGCCTGGAGGAGGCGAGGTTTCCGGGGTGACACTGAAGCTTTCTTT. This gives the protein CAWRRRGFRGDTEAFF. Based on the CDR3 plus reference TRBV25-1 and TRBJ1-1, the full variable domain is EADIYQTPRYLVIGTGKKITLECSQTMGHDKMYWYQQDPGMELHLIHYSYGVNSTEKGDLSSESTVSRIRTEHFPLTLESARPSHTSQYLCAWRRRGFRGDTEAFFGQGTRLTVV.

This chain links TRBV29-1 with TRBJ2-5, with TRBD2 matching over 13 bases. The J call is in doubt because the DNA end fits TRBJ2-1 better. Germline-derived CDR1 and CDR2 are SQVTM and ANQGSEA. The CDR3 covers 20 residues. CDR3 region: CSALRSQGYTSGRAVNEQFF. In DNA form, the CDR3 reads TGCAGCGCCCTGAGGAGTCAGGGTTATACTAGCGGGAGGGCCGTCAATGAGCAGTTCTTC.

The V call is TRBV2, the J call TRBJ2-1, with 10 bases aligning to TRBD2. The CDR3 runs 16 residues. V shed 6 bases and J 4 bases; nucleotides not matched to a gene: 9. Germline CDR1 SNHLY, CDR2 FYNNEI. Here the CDR3 DNA reads TGTGCCAGCAGCAGCGGGAGGGCCCCGGAGTACAATGAGCAGTTCTTC. Its protein is CASSSGRAPEYNEQFF.

The chain recombines TRBV9 with TRBJ2-2; D is unresolved. Germline V CDR1 and CDR2: SGDLS, YYNGEE. The CDR3 runs to 15 residues. V lost 0 bases, J lost 6 bases, and 12 bases lay in between. CDR3 amino acids: CASSVEDLRAGELFF. CDR3 bases: TGTGCCAGCAGCGTAGAGGATCTACGGGCCGGGGAGCTGTTTTTT.

V gene TRBV2 combines with J gene TRBJ2-1; D is undetermined. Trimming left V 2 bases short and J 8 bases short, with 10 bases between. Germline V lookup: CDR1 SNHLY, CDR2 FYNNEI. The CDR3 is made up of 13 amino acids. CDR3 loop: CASSEPGFDEQFF. CDR3 DNA sequence: TGTGCCAGCAGTGAACCGGGTTTTGATGAGCAGTTCTTC. The full variable domain, with the rest looked up from reference TRBV2 and TRBJ2-1, is EPEVTQTPSHQVTQMGQEVILRCVPISNHLYFYWYRQILGQKVEFLVSFYNNEISEKSEIFDDQFSVERPDGSNFTLKIRSTKLEDSAMYFCASSEPGFDEQFFGPGTRLTVL.

J is TRBJ2-5 and V is TRBV29-1; the match to TRBD2 covers 10 bases. The CDR3 has 16 amino acids. CDR1 and CDR2 from the germline V gene are SQVTM and ANQGSEA. The J segment lost 5 bases and the V segment lost 5 bases, leaving 14 bases of the junction unmatched. The CDR3 sequence is CSVLAASGSGEETQYF. The CDR3 DNA is TGCAGCGTTCTAGCCGCTAGCGGGAGTGGGGAGGAGACCCAGTACTTC.

Only a few counts were recorded for this clonotype. V usage is TRBV19 and J usage is TRBJ2-7; 7 nucleotides match TRBD1. Unmatched junction bases numbered 4, after V lost 4 bases and J lost 1 base. The CDR3 has 14 amino acids. CDR1 LNHDA and CDR2 SQIVND come from the germline V gene (reference sequence). The CDR3 here is CASSKDRRSYEQYF. The DNA of the CDR3 is TGTGCCAGTAGTAAGGACAGGCGATCCTACGAGCAGTACTTC. The full variable domain, in which reference TRBV19 and TRBJ2-7 provide the parts outside the CDR3, is DGGITQSPKYLFRKEGQNVTLSCEQNLNHDAMYWYRQDPGQGLRLIYYSQIVNDFQKGDIAEGYSVSREKKESFPLTVTSAQKNPTAFYLCASSKDRRSYEQYFGPGTRLTVT.

This sequence joins TRBV9 and TRBJ1-4, with 7 bases identical to TRBD1. The V gene's germline CDR1 is SGDLS and CDR2 YYNGEE. The CDR3 totals 16 residues. The junction had 5 bases not matched to a gene; V was cut back by 3 bases and J by 0 bases. The CDR3 coding sequence is TGTGCCAGCAGCGGCCGGGACAGTGCAACTAATGAAAAACTGTTTTTT. Translating it yields CASSGRDSATNEKLFF.

The V and J genes are TRBV20-1 and TRBJ2-7; TRBD1 matches 10 bases. The CDR3 length is 15 residues. The trim removed 1 base at V and 9 bases at J, leaving 12 bases unmatched. Looked up from germline, CDR1 is DFQATT and CDR2 is SNEGSKA (reference sequence). The CDR3 here is CSARGFGTGVSLQYF. The CDR3 nucleotides read TGCAGTGCTAGAGGATTTGGGACAGGGGTCTCTTTGCAGTACTTC.

V gene TRBV29-1 combines with J gene TRBJ1-2; 11 bases map to TRBD1. Germline CDR1 SQVTM, CDR2 ANQGSEA. The ends lost 5 bases at V and 2 bases at J; junction bases unmatched: 4. The CDR3 is made up of 14 amino acids. In DNA, the CDR3 is TGCAGCGTTTCCGGGACAGGGGGGAACTATGGCTACACCTTC. It is translated as CSVSGTGGNYGYTF.

This chain uses TRBV30 with TRBJ1-1; 7 bases agree with TRBD1. This CDR3 is built from 15 residues. The germline gives CDR1 GTSNPN, CDR2 SVGIG (reference sequence). V shed 5 bases and J 0 bases; nucleotides not matched to a gene: 9. CDR3 sequence reads: CAWSTGLGMNTEAFF. The CDR3 nucleotides are TGTGCCTGGTCGACAGGGCTGGGGATGAACACTGAAGCTTTCTTT.

The chain is built from TRBV10-3 and TRBJ2-7; 11 nucleotides match TRBD2. The CDR3 spans 15 residues. The trim removed 3 bases at V and 3 bases at J, leaving 4 bases unmatched. Germline CDR1 is ENHRY and CDR2 is SYGVKD. The CDR3 protein is CAISDYTSGGYEQYF. CDR3 sequence (DNA): TGTGCCATCAGTGATTATACTAGCGGGGGCTACGAGCAGTACTTC.

In regard to this clonotype: A junction boundary mismatches the germline segment, possibly from a read error. The genes are TRBV25-1 and TRBJ1-2; D is uncertain. The CDR3 has 16 amino acids. Germline V gives CDR1 MGHDK, CDR2 SYGVNS. This chain's CDR3 is CASGHQITNSQYGYTF. The CDR3 region has the DNA TGCGCCAGCGGCCACCAAATAACGAACTCGCAGTATGGCTACACCTTC.

V gene TRBV14 combines with J gene TRBJ2-3; D gene unclear. CDR1 is SGHDN, CDR2 FVKESK, per germline. V lost 5 bases to trimming and J lost 6 bases, with 9 bases between them. The CDR3 sequence is 12 residues long. The CDR3, as DNA: TGTGCCAGCAGCGTAGTTGATGATACGCAGTATTTT. It specifies CASSVVDDTQYF.

The chain recombines TRBV25-1 with TRBJ1-3, with D unresolved. The ends were cut back, 3 bases at V and 8 bases at J, with 5 bases in the middle. The CDR3 length is 11 residues. Germline CDR1 reads MGHDK; CDR2 reads SYGVNS. The CDR3, as DNA: TGTGCCAGCAGTGAGGTGGACACCATATATTTT. It yields the protein CASSEVDTIYF. Supplemented by reference TRBV25-1 and TRBJ1-3, the full variable domain reads EADIYQTPRYLVIGTGKKITLECSQTMGHDKMYWYQQDPGMELHLIHYSYGVNSTEKGDLSSESTVSRIRTEHFPLTLESARPSHTSQYLCASSEVDTIYFGEGSWLTVV.

This clonotype was recorded at least ten times. Here the CDR3 reads CASSQGATAPYGYTF. The CDR3 nucleotides are TGTGCCAGCAGCCAAGGGGCAACAGCTCCCTACGGCTACACCTTC. The rearrangement uses TRBV4-2 and TRBJ1-2; no definite D call. The V gene's germline CDR1 is LGHNA and CDR2 YNFKEQ. CDR3 length: 15 amino acids. Deletions cut 1 base from V and 8 bases from J, with 17 bases between.

The V and J genes are TRBV29-1 and TRBJ1-2; 7 positions agree with TRBD1. V shed 6 bases, J shed 2 bases, and the junction held 3 bases outside the gene matches. Germline lookup yields CDR1 SQVTM and CDR2 ANQGSEA. This CDR3 has 12 residues. The CDR3, as DNA: TGCAGCGTGGGACAGCTAAACTATGGCTACACCTTC. The encoded protein is CSVGQLNYGYTF.

This clonotype was seen at least ten times. The genes are TRBV24-1 and TRBJ2-2, with D maybe TRBD2 (5 bases). The V end was cut by 7 bases, the J end by 3 bases, with 14 bases between. The CDR3 runs 15 residues. CDR1 and CDR2 (germline): KGHDR, SFDVKD. In DNA form, the CDR3 reads TGTGCCACCAGCCGAACCATGGGAGACACCGGGGAGCTGTTTTTT. This encodes CATSRTMGDTGELFF.

Notes on this clonotype: Its ends do not fully match the called genes, so a read error is possible. This rearrangement joins TRBV10-3 to TRBJ2-5; D is possibly TRBD2 (5 bases). The CDR3 loop spans 14 amino acids. Germline V CDR1 and CDR2: ENHRY, SYGVKD. CDR3 sequence (DNA): TGTGCCAGCAGCTTCACGGGGAGCGCGAAGACCCGGTACTTC. It encodes CASSFTGSAKTRYF.

J is TRBJ2-7 and V is TRBV20-1, with D tentatively TRBD2 (6 bases). This CDR3 has 14 residues. Germline CDR1 reads DFQATT; CDR2 reads SNEGSKA (reference sequence). The V and J ends lost 1 base and 4 bases respectively, with 14 bases between them. Here the CDR3 reads CSARGWGGSYEQYF. For the CDR3, the DNA is TGCAGTGCTAGAGGATGGGGAGGTTCGTACGAGCAGTACTTC.

This clonotype was seen a handful of times. The gene calls are TRBV27 and TRBJ1-2; 10 bases are a match to TRBD1. Germline loops: CDR1 MNHEY, CDR2 SMNVEV (reference sequence). V shed 8 bases and J 8 bases; nucleotides not matched to a gene: 8. CDR3 size: 13 residues. The CDR3 DNA reads TGTGCCAGCCGCGACAGGGGGCTTGGAGGCTACACCTTC. This codes for CASRDRGLGGYTF.

This clonotype appeared a few times. This rearrangement joins TRBV20-1 to TRBJ2-7; 12 bases line up with TRBD2. The CDR3 runs 15 residues. The V gene's germline CDR1 is DFQATT and CDR2 SNEGSKA (reference sequence). Trimming took 1 base from V and 6 from J; bases not matched to a gene: 7. The CDR3 region has the DNA TGCAGTGCTAGAGTTGATTCGGGACTAGCGGGCGAGCAGTACTTC. Translation gives CSARVDSGLAGEQYF.

This clonotype appeared a few times. The V call is TRBV12-3 or TRBV12-4, the J call TRBJ2-5, with TRBD1 matching 7 bases. J lost 0 bases, V lost 5 bases, and 9 bases had no gene match. This CDR3 is 16 amino acids long. The CDR3 DNA reads TGTGCCAGCAGTCATGACCGGGACAGCTACCAAGAGACCCAGTACTTC. Protein sequence: CASSHDRDSYQETQYF.

The sample holds a few counts of this clonotype. The chain couples TRBV14 to TRBJ2-2, with TRBD2 matching over 12 bases. The CDR3 is made up of 17 amino acids. Germline V CDR1 and CDR2: SGHDN, FVKESK. V shed 4 bases, J shed 5 bases, and the junction held 8 bases outside the gene matches. In nucleotides, the CDR3 is TGTGCCAGCAGCCCACCCCCTAGCGGGGGGGTTACCGGGGAGCTGTTTTTT. It codes for CASSPPPSGGVTGELFF.

The V and J genes are TRBV7-2 and TRBJ1-4, with 7 bases aligning to TRBD1. Germline-derived CDR1 and CDR2 are SGHTA and FQGNSA. The V segment lost 4 bases and the J segment 13 bases; nucleotides outside the gene matches: 12. The CDR3 is 14 residues long. The CDR3 DNA is TGTGCCAGCAGCTCTTCCCCAGGGGGAGGTCGACTGTTTTTT. Translation: CASSSSPGGGRLFF.

This clonotype was seen only a few times. The chain combines TRBV4-1 with TRBJ1-6; D perhaps matches TRBD1 (5 bases). V was clipped by 2 bases and J by 8 bases, with 16 bases between them. CDR1 and CDR2 from the germline V gene are MGHRA and YSYEKL. CDR3 size: 16 residues. CDR3 nucleotides: TGCGCCAGCAGCCAAAACCGACAGCCTAGGGATTCACCCCTCCACTTT. Its protein product is CASSQNRQPRDSPLHF.

On this clonotype: Sequence at one end of the junction differs from germline and may be a read error. The chain links TRBV10-3 to TRBJ2-6; a possible D gene is TRBD1 (6 bases). CDR3 length: 13 residues. Germline V gives CDR1 ENHRY, CDR2 SYGVKD. The CDR3 DNA reads as TGTGCCATCAGTGAGCTACGGGACAACACTGAAGCTTTC. This encodes CAISELRDNTEAF.

The J gene is TRBJ2-7, the V gene TRBV10-3, with TRBD1 as a possible D gene (6 bases). The CDR3 covers 14 residues. Trimming cost V 7 bases and J 6 bases, with 19 bases left between them. Germline V lookup: CDR1 ENHRY, CDR2 SYGVKD. CDR3 amino acids: CAITLGSGAGEQYF. Here the CDR3 DNA reads TGTGCCATCACTCTCGGGTCAGGGGCTGGCGAGCAGTACTTC.

The J gene is TRBJ1-5, the V gene TRBV5-1, with TRBD1 matching over 7 bases. V shed 2 bases and J 0 bases; nucleotides not matched to a gene: 2. CDR1 SGHRS and CDR2 YFSETQ come from the germline V gene. The CDR3 runs 15 residues. For the CDR3, the DNA is TGCGCCAGCAGCTTCGGGGACAGTAGCAATCAGCCCCAGCATTTT. It encodes CASSFGDSSNQPQHF.

In this sample, this clonotype turned up a few times. The chain links TRBV5-5 to TRBJ1-1; 7 nucleotides line up with TRBD1. The CDR3 covers 15 residues. Trimming took 0 bases from V and 4 from J; bases not matched to a gene: 6. Germline CDR1 and CDR2: SGHKS and YYEKEE (reference sequence). CDR3 in amino acids: CASSLGQGPATEAFF. In DNA form, the CDR3 reads TGTGCCAGCAGCTTGGGACAGGGTCCGGCCACTGAAGCTTTCTTT.